This T cell receptor (beta chain) is from a study of CD8 T cells in Susac syndrome. The overall study: At blood draw, Susac syndrome patients were therapy-naive, on corticosteroids, or on intravenous immunoglobulin alone. Study conclusions and caveats: There was no clonal expansion in the CD4+ T cell repertoires of Susac syndrome.

The RNA input was roughly 0.45 to 1 ug, and it was reverse transcribed with random hexamers. The authors amplified TCR beta CDR3 across 54 Vbeta and 13 Jbeta using immunoSEQ multiplex PCR. A single record per CDR3 protein comes from TCRdb applying MiXCR to the immunoSEQ multiplex PCR reads. Altogether roughly 200,000 distinct CDR3 sequences are present, 90% to 95% being singletons, with the ten largest covering 0.09% to 0.1%. From germline, CDR1 is KGHDR and CDR2 SFDVKD. V gave up 3 bases and J gave up 0 bases, with 14 bases separating them. The CDR3 extends over 17 amino acids. To note about this clonotype: Its antigen remains unidentified.

TCR beta sequencing covered blood CD8+ and CD4+ T cells. V usage is TRBV24-1 and J usage is TRBJ2-1, with a tentative D call TRBD2 (6 bases). The origin of this receptor is a human donor with Susac syndrome. Sequenced input: CD4+ T cells from PBMCs. CDR3 region: CATSDTIAESSYNEQFF. CDR3 nucleotides: TGTGCCACCAGTGATACCATAGCGGAGAGCTCCTACAATGAGCAGTTCTTC.